Many counts were recorded for the clone carrying this T cell receptor beta chain. The target antigen is unknown. By 5'RACE with 10-nucleotide random UMIs, the cDNA was made. TCRdb used MiXCR to reprocess the 5' RACE reads, holding one entry per CDR3 protein. The sample consists of tens of thousands of distinct CDR3 sequences, 2% to 2.5% of them appearing once. The source of the sample is a study of neurological immune-mediated disorders. About the study: Multiple sclerosis patients (n of about 35) included some 30 with relapsing-remitting and 3 with secondary progressive disease. Study-wide results and limits: The greatest degree of TCR clonal expansion was observed in HTLV-1-associated myelopathy, with the lowest in multiple sclerosis, below that of healthy controls.

V was pared by 7 bases and J by 6 bases, with 4 bases of the junction left unmatched. The CDR3 sequence is 13 residues long. Sequencing was performed on PBMCs. The chain carries TRBV12-3 or TRBV12-4 and TRBJ2-7; TRBD2 agrees at 12 bases. The TCR sequence derives from a man in his fifties with multiple sclerosis. The CDR3 nucleotides read TGTGCCAGCACCCTACTAGCGGGGGGCGAGCAGTACTTC. Translated: CASTLLAGGEQYF.